The 31 T cell receptor beta chains listed next were all sequenced from one sample in a study of regulatory T cells in long-lasting Graves disease. Time point: newly diagnosed GD, antithyroid drugs for less than 3 months. RNA from PBMCs was the source of the TCR library. For TCR beta, libraries came from iRepertoire HTBI primers and Arm-PCR of CDR3 regions. TCRdb reanalysed the multiplex PCR reads using MiXCR and keeps one entry per CDR3 protein. The sample lists 500,000 or so distinct CDR3 sequences, about 16% seen once, with roughly 25% in the top ten. The same data also contributed to another study, on T cells in Graves' hyperthyroidism and ophthalmopathy.

Here the sequenced sample was peripheral blood mononuclear cells (PBMCs), taken at new diagnosis, from a patient treated with antithyroid drugs. The receptors were sampled from a woman aged 35-60 years with Graves disease.

This clonotype was seen ten or more times. The chain employs TRBV2 and TRBJ2-7, with a possible D match to TRBD2 (5 bases). The CDR3 runs to 15 residues. Per the germline V gene, CDR1 is SNHLY and CDR2 is FYNNEI. Trimming left V 4 bases short and J 3 bases short, with 16 bases between. The CDR3, as DNA: TGTGCCAGCAGTGTAGAGACGGGAAAATACTACGAGCAGTACTTC. Translation: CASSVETGKYYEQYF.

This clonotype came up many times. As DNA, the CDR3 is TGTGCCAGCAGTGCGGCGGGGGGCAGGGATCAGCCCCAGCATTTT. This sequence encodes CASSAAGGRDQPQHF. The V call is TRBV2, the J call TRBJ1-5, with D possibly TRBD1 on 6 matching bases. V was cut by 4 bases and J by 5 bases, with 15 bases left in between. The germline V gene encodes CDR1 SNHLY and CDR2 FYNNEI. The CDR3 runs 15 residues. The variable domain in full, with the rest retrieved from reference TRBV2 and TRBJ1-5, is EPEVTQTPSHQVTQMGQEVILRCVPISNHLYFYWYRQILGQKVEFLVSFYNNEISEKSEIFDDQFSVERPDGSNFTLKIRSTKLEDSAMYFCASSAAGGRDQPQHFGDGTRLSIL.

This clonotype was seen a few times. The CDR3 DNA sequence: TGTGCCAGCAGTGAAGCGGACGGATTTAATTCACCCCTCCACTTT. It specifies CASSEADGFNSPLHF. The chain couples TRBV2 to TRBJ1-6; D is undetermined. Per the germline V gene, CDR1 is SNHLY and CDR2 is FYNNEI. Trimming shortened V by 0 bases and J by 6 bases, and 9 bases separated the two germline ends. The CDR3 has 15 amino acids. Together with reference TRBV2 and TRBJ1-6, the CDR3 gives the full variable domain: EPEVTQTPSHQVTQMGQEVILRCVPISNHLYFYWYRQILGQKVEFLVSFYNNEISEKSEIFDDQFSVERPDGSNFTLKIRSTKLEDSAMYFCASSEADGFNSPLHFGNGTRLTVT.

Only a few counts were recorded for this clonotype. This chain uses TRBV5-1 with TRBJ2-7, with TRBD2 matching over 11 bases. With 4 bases clipped from V and 4 bases from J, the junction kept 10 bases outside the gene matches. CDR1 is SGHRS, CDR2 YFSETQ, per germline. CDR3 length equals 16 residues. DNA for the CDR3: TGCGCCAGCAGCCCCACCATGACTAGCGGGAAATACGAGCAGTACTTC. This encodes CASSPTMTSGKYEQYF.

This sequence joins TRBV6-1 and TRBJ1-5, with unresolved D. The CDR3 spans 16 residues. Germline CDR1 reads MNHNS; CDR2 reads SASEGT. The ends were cut back, 5 bases at V and 1 base at J, with 15 bases in the middle. This CDR3 reads CASSPRAYGSNQPQHF. In DNA, the CDR3 is TGTGCCAGCAGTCCAAGGGCGTATGGGAGCAATCAGCCCCAGCATTTT.

This clonotype was seen at least ten times. The genes are TRBV2 and TRBJ1-6; D is possibly TRBD1 (5 bases). The V gene lost 5 bases and the J gene lost 6 bases, with 14 bases spanning the gap. CDR3 length equals 15 residues. Germline lookup yields CDR1 SNHLY and CDR2 FYNNEI. The DNA of the CDR3 is TGTGCCAGCAGTTCCGCCGACAGAGTTAATTCACCCCTCCACTTT. This translates into CASSSADRVNSPLHF.

This clonotype showed up many times. This sequence joins TRBV3-1 and TRBJ1-5; no clear D. The CDR3 runs to 15 residues. V was trimmed by 0 bases and J by 3 bases, leaving 9 bases between them. CDR1 and CDR2 from the germline V gene are LGHDT and YNNKEL (reference sequence). The CDR3 reads CASSQDIQTNQPQHF. Here the CDR3 DNA reads TGTGCCAGCAGCCAAGATATACAGACCAATCAGCCCCAGCATTTT.

In this sample, this clonotype turned up many times. The gene calls are TRBV27 and TRBJ1-2, with 9 bases that match TRBD1. The CDR3 is 16 amino acids. V trimming: 5 bases; J trimming: 4 bases; junction bases outside the gene matches: 11. The germline gives CDR1 MNHEY, CDR2 SMNVEV (reference sequence). The chain's CDR3 is CASSPLGDRAPYGYTF. The CDR3, as DNA: TGTGCCAGCAGTCCCCTGGGGGACAGGGCCCCCTATGGCTACACCTTC.

This clonotype was detected only a few times. This chain connects TRBV6-9 to TRBJ1-4, with D possibly TRBD1 on 5 matching bases. The V gene's germline CDR1 is MNHGY and CDR2 SVAAGI. V was pared by 2 bases and J by 5 bases, with 6 bases between. CDR3 length: 13 residues. CDR3 sequence reads: CASSYQGNEKLFF. In nucleotides, the CDR3 is TGTGCCAGCAGTTATCAGGGAAATGAAAAACTGTTTTTT.

The chain joins TRBV19 to TRBJ1-2, with 7 bases fitting TRBD1. Germline V gene sequence: CDR1 LNHDA, CDR2 SQIVND (reference sequence). With V trimmed by 9 bases and J by 7 bases, 17 bases remained unmatched. This CDR3 has 15 amino acids. CDR3 sequence (DNA): TGTGCCAGCGAACAGGGGTTGAGGATATTCGGTGGCTACACCTTC. Translated: CASEQGLRIFGGYTF. Together with reference TRBV19 and TRBJ1-2, the CDR3 gives the full variable domain: DGGITQSPKYLFRKEGQNVTLSCEQNLNHDAMYWYRQDPGQGLRLIYYSQIVNDFQKGDIAEGYSVSREKKESFPLTVTSAQKNPTAFYLCASEQGLRIFGGYTFGSGTRLTVV.

This clonotype occurred a few times. V usage is TRBV2 and J usage is TRBJ2-3, with TRBD2 matching over 12 bases. Germline CDR1 and CDR2: SNHLY and FYNNEI. The CDR3 is 15 residues long. V lost 8 bases to trimming and J lost 6 bases; unmatched junction nucleotides: 9. The CDR3 nucleotides read TGTGCCAGCGGCTTTCTAGCGGGGGGGGGGGATACGCAGTATTTT. Amino acid sequence: CASGFLAGGGDTQYF.

A word on this clonotype: This may come from a read error, since a much larger clone is one base off. The rearrangement uses TRBV7-9 and TRBJ1-1, with unresolved D. The CDR3 is 15 amino acids. CDR1 SEHNR and CDR2 FQNEAQ come from the germline V gene (reference sequence). The ends were cut back, 5 bases at V and 3 bases at J, with 16 bases in the middle. The CDR3 protein is CASSTANEDYTEAFF. CDR3 coding DNA: TGTGCCAGCAGCACAGCCAACGAGGACTACACTGAAGCTTTCTTT.

This clonotype was counted a few times. The V call is TRBV19, the J call TRBJ2-6, with D perhaps given as TRBD1 or TRBD2 (5 bases each). V dropped 5 bases and J dropped 4 bases, with 12 bases sitting between them. Germline V gene sequence: CDR1 LNHDA, CDR2 SQIVND (reference sequence). The CDR3 runs 15 residues. CDR3 sequence reads: CASSPRGTGANVLTF. For the CDR3, the DNA is TGTGCCAGTAGTCCCCGAGGGACCGGGGCCAACGTCCTGACTTTC.

This clonotype was seen at least ten times. The chain carries TRBV6-2 or TRBV6-3 and TRBJ2-5; D ambiguous. V was cut by 2 bases and J by 5 bases, with 12 bases left in between. The CDR3 is made up of 14 amino acids. Per the germline V gene, CDR1 is MNHEY and CDR2 is SVGEGT. The chain's CDR3 is CASSYRLPSETQYF. CDR3 DNA sequence: TGTGCCAGCAGTTACCGTCTCCCCTCGGAGACCCAGTACTTC.

The sample holds many counts of this clonotype. The chain combines TRBV20-1 with TRBJ1-1, with 8 bases fitting TRBD1. Germline CDR1 DFQATT, CDR2 SNEGSKA (reference sequence). Trimming took 6 bases from V and 6 from J; bases not matched to a gene: 12. CDR3 size: 14 residues. CDR3 in DNA: TGCAGTGCCAGGGGGCGGGGGGAAGTCGCTGAAGCTTTCTTT. This encodes CSARGRGEVAEAFF.

As for this clonotype: One end of the junction does not line up with germline, which may come from a read error. This rearrangement joins TRBV7-7 to TRBJ2-6, with 9 bases identical to TRBD1. Germline V gene lookup returns CDR1 SSHAT and CDR2 FNYEAQ (reference sequence). The CDR3 length is 21 residues. As DNA, the CDR3 is TGTGCTAGCAGCTATTACCTTACCGGGACAGGGCCAAACTCTGGGGCCAACGTCCTGACTTTC. Protein product: CASSYYLTGTGPNSGANVLTF.

This clonotype came up many times. V gene TRBV27 combines with J gene TRBJ1-1; the D is unclear. Germline V gene sequence: CDR1 MNHEY, CDR2 SMNVEV (reference sequence). The CDR3 totals 14 residues. V lost 2 bases to trimming and J lost 2 bases, with 9 bases between them. CDR3 protein: CASSLDEVNTEAFF. The CDR3 nucleotides are TGTGCCAGCAGTTTAGACGAAGTTAACACTGAAGCTTTCTTT.

This clonotype was seen a handful of times. The CDR3 region is CASSMDRGSGDTEAFF. The CDR3 DNA is TGTGCCAGTAGTATGGACAGGGGCTCAGGGGACACTGAAGCTTTCTTT. J is TRBJ1-1 and V is TRBV19; 9 bases line up with TRBD1. This CDR3 comprises 16 residues. The germline gives CDR1 LNHDA, CDR2 SQIVND (reference sequence). Unmatched junction bases numbered 8, after V lost 3 bases and J lost 3 bases.

This clonotype was seen at least ten times. V and J are TRBV18 and TRBJ2-7, with 9 positions matching TRBD2. Germline V CDR1 and CDR2: KGHSH, LQKENI. V trimming: 3 bases; J trimming: 2 bases; junction bases outside the gene matches: 5. The CDR3 spans 15 residues. CDR3 in DNA: TGTGCCAGCTCACCCAGTATAGCGGGGGCCTACGAGCAGTACTTC. Translation: CASSPSIAGAYEQYF. Variable domain in full (rest from reference TRBV18 and TRBJ2-7): NAGVMQNPRHLVRRRGQEARLRCSPMKGHSHVYWYRQLPEEGLKFMVYLQKENIIDESGMPKERFSAEFPKEGPSILRIQQVVRGDSAAYFCASSPSIAGAYEQYFGPGTRLTVT.

This clonotype was detected ten times or more. Given the absence of the conserved phenylalanine or tryptophan at the CDR3 end, a read error is likely. Because the CDR3's place on the DNA is in doubt, the DNA is left out and the CDR3 is given as listed by TCRdb. This chain links TRBV20-1 with TRBJ1-1; TRBD1 was called by the table and not checked on the DNA. The CDR3 numbers 17 amino acids, ends counted. The germline CDR1 and CDR2 sequences are DFQATT and SNEGSKA (reference sequence). This CDR3 reads CSARRDPSSRTQSFSLR.

The V and J genes are TRBV7-9 and TRBJ1-6; D gene uncertain. Deletions cut 0 bases from V and 10 bases from J, with 10 bases between. Germline V gene lookup returns CDR1 SEHNR and CDR2 FQNEAQ (reference sequence). The CDR3 runs 14 residues. The chain's CDR3 is CASSLAVLASPLHF. The DNA for the CDR3 is TGTGCCAGCAGCTTAGCGGTTCTGGCCTCACCCCTCCACTTT.

This clonotype has at least ten counts. The chain combines TRBV10-3 with TRBJ1-3; D is perhaps TRBD1 (5 bases). The germline V gene has CDR1 ENHRY and CDR2 SYGVKD. The V end lost 2 bases, the J end lost 0 bases, and 8 bases lay between the germline ends. There are 15 residues in the CDR3. The CDR3 here is CAISERGASGNTIYF. CDR3 coding DNA: TGTGCCATCAGTGAGCGAGGGGCCTCTGGAAACACCATATATTTT.

This clonotype was counted ten times or more. This chain connects TRBV5-6 to TRBJ1-1, with no clear D. The V gene lost 1 base and the J gene lost 5 bases, with 12 bases spanning the gap. The CDR3 has 14 amino acids. Germline-derived CDR1 and CDR2 are SGHDT and YYEEEE. The CDR3 protein is CASSLSLGRTEAFF. CDR3 sequence (DNA): TGTGCCAGCAGCTTGTCGCTAGGGAGAACTGAAGCTTTCTTT.

This clonotype occurred many times. The rearrangement links TRBV15 to TRBJ2-7; D perhaps matches TRBD2 (6 bases). CDR1 is LNHNV and CDR2 is YYDKDF in the germline V gene (reference sequence). The V gene lost 4 bases and the J gene lost 2 bases, with 12 bases spanning the gap. The CDR3 is 14 residues long. In nucleotides, the CDR3 is TGTGCCACCAGCATTCGGGACTTGCCCTACGAGCAGTACTTC. It encodes CATSIRDLPYEQYF.

The V call is TRBV2, the J call TRBJ2-7, with D perhaps matching TRBD1 or TRBD2 (6 bases each). Germline V gives CDR1 SNHLY, CDR2 FYNNEI. V was trimmed by 8 bases and J by 6 bases, leaving 20 bases between them. This CDR3 has 14 amino acids. CDR3 sequence reads: CASEKGGSICEQYF. The CDR3 DNA sequence: TGTGCCAGCGAGAAGGGGGGTTCAATTTGCGAGCAGTACTTC.

This clonotype was picked up many times. The V call is TRBV12-5, the J call TRBJ2-1; tentatively, D is TRBD2 (6 bases). With 0 bases removed from V and 1 base from J, the gap between germline ends came to 10 bases. Germline V lookup: CDR1 LGHNT, CDR2 FRNRAP. The CDR3 totals 16 residues. The CDR3 sequence is CASGLVAGPSYNEQFF. CDR3 bases: TGTGCTAGTGGTTTGGTTGCGGGACCGTCCTACAATGAGCAGTTCTTC. The whole variable domain, remainder taken from reference TRBV12-5 and TRBJ2-1, is DARVTQTPRHKVTEMGQEVTMRCQPILGHNTVFWYRQTMMQGLELLAYFRNRAPLDDSGMPKDRFSAEMPDATLATLKIQPSEPRDSAVYFCASGLVAGPSYNEQFFGPGTRLTVL.

Many counts were recorded for this clonotype. The gene calls are TRBV7-9 and TRBJ2-7, with D possibly called TRBD1 or TRBD2 (5 bases each). Trimming took 1 base from V and 6 from J, leaving 7 bases between them. This CDR3 has 12 residues. CDR1 is SEHNR and CDR2 is FQNEAQ in the germline V gene (reference sequence). The CDR3 protein is CASSLVGAEQYF. CDR3 DNA: TGTGCCAGCAGCTTAGTCGGGGCCGAGCAGTACTTC.

This clonotype has at least ten counts. The gene calls are TRBV20-1 and TRBJ2-7, with D unclear. CDR3 size: 15 residues. The V end lost 6 bases, the J end lost 2 bases, and 20 bases lay between the germline ends. CDR1 DFQATT and CDR2 SNEGSKA come from the germline V gene (reference sequence). The chain's CDR3 is CSASKSPSGAYEQYF. Written as DNA, the CDR3 is TGCAGTGCGAGCAAGTCCCCTTCTGGAGCCTACGAGCAGTACTTC.

This clonotype appeared many times. This chain joins TRBV10-1 and TRBJ2-2; TRBD2 is a possible D gene (5 bases). The CDR3 loop spans 14 amino acids. V was shortened by 1 base and J by 4 bases, with 7 bases between the two germline ends. The germline V gene has CDR1 WNHNN and CDR2 SYGVQD (reference sequence). In DNA, the CDR3 is TGCGCCAGCAGTGAGTTCCGGGGCACCGGGGAGCTGTTTTTT. The encoded protein is CASSEFRGTGELFF.

The chain couples TRBV4-2 to TRBJ2-7, with 11 bases that match TRBD1. Germline loops: CDR1 LGHNA, CDR2 YNFKEQ. CDR3 length: 15 amino acids. The V gene end was trimmed by 5 bases and the J gene end by 6 bases; junction bases not matched to a gene: 9. CDR3 protein: CASSSPGQGVGEQYF. The CDR3, as DNA: TGTGCCAGCAGCTCACCGGGACAGGGGGTTGGCGAGCAGTACTTC.

There are many counts of this clonotype. The rearrangement joins TRBV12-3 or TRBV12-4 to TRBJ1-1, with 7 bases lining up with TRBD1. Trimming cost V 4 bases and J 5 bases; bases outside gene matches: 4. The CDR3 consists of 13 residues. The CDR3 loop is CASSSQGRTEAFF. DNA of the CDR3: TGTGCCAGCAGTTCACAGGGGAGGACTGAAGCTTTCTTT.